Listed below are T cell receptor beta chains from one sample, sequenced in a study of patients and donors after allogeneic stem cell transplantation. Using its own MiXCR run on the RT-PCR reads, TCRdb lists one record per CDR3 protein. The table shows hundreds of thousands of distinct CDR3 sequences, with roughly 17% occurring only once. The sample consisted of blood, either unsorted or a sorted T cell fraction (not recorded which). Receptor source: a human donor who was either an allogeneic HSCT recipient or a stem cell or donor lymphocyte infusion donor (not recorded which). It is not recorded whose cells these are; they may come from a transplant donor. Both conserved end residues are part of each CDR3. D genes are given only for firm matches. Some rows have no size entry. The others give once, few or many, or a class for an expanded clone.

TGTGCCAGCACCGTGGGCGGGGCGGCCGCGGAGACCCAGTACTTC,CASTVGGAAAETQYF,.,TRBJ2-5,.,TRBV9
TGTGCCACCAGCAGTGGAGGTGGCAGGGAGAGGGGTGAAAAACTGTTTTTT,CATSSGGGRERGEKLFF,.,TRBJ1-4,few,TRBV15
TGTGCCAGCATCCGCCGGGGGACCGGGGAGCTGTTTTTT,CASIRRGTGELFF,.,TRBJ2-2,.,TRBV27
TGCGCCAGCAGCGTAGAACCGGGACAGGGATACAATGAGCAGTTCTTC,CASSVEPGQGYNEQFF,TRBD1,TRBJ2-1,few,TRBV5-1
TGTGCCAGCAGCTGGACAGGGAAGAACTATGGCTACACCTTC,CASSWTGKNYGYTF,TRBD1,TRBJ1-2,few,TRBV7-2
TGTGCCAGCAGCTACCGGGACAGGGGGCGTGCTGAGCAGTTCTTC,CASSYRDRGRAEQFF,TRBD1,TRBJ2-1,.,TRBV7-9
TGCGCCAGCAGCACTCGGGAGGGTGGCACAGATACGCAGTATTTT,CASSTREGGTDTQYF,TRBD2,TRBJ2-3,few,TRBV5-1
TGTGCCAGCAGCCCCTTGGGACGGCCGAACACTGAAGCTTTCTTT,CASSPLGRPNTEAFF,.,TRBJ1-1,.,TRBV25-1
TGCAGCGCCTTAGCGGGAGGCACCGAGCAGTACTTC,CSALAGGTEQYF,TRBD2,TRBJ2-7,few,TRBV29-1
TGTGCCAGCAGCGGCGGAGGAGCGGGGTTCTACGAGCAGTACTTC,CASSGGGAGFYEQYF,TRBD2,TRBJ2-7,.,TRBV5-4
TGCAGTGCTAGCGGGACAGGGTTAACTTATAGCAATCAGCCCCAGCATTTT,CSASGTGLTYSNQPQHF,TRBD1,TRBJ1-5,.,TRBV20-1
TGTGCCAGCAGTGGACCGGGGGACAATCAGCCCCAGCATTTT,CASSGPGDNQPQHF,.,TRBJ1-5,many,TRBV2
TGTGCCAGCAGCCCTAGGGGGGGGCAGAAAGCTTTCTTT,CASSPRGGQKAFF,.,TRBJ1-1,few,TRBV7-2
TGCGCCAGCAGCGGGTACAGGGGAATGAACACTGAAGCTTTCTTT,CASSGYRGMNTEAFF,TRBD1,TRBJ1-1,.,TRBV5-1
TGCAGCGTGGAAGAGTTTCTAGCGGGGGCTTCGGATGAGCAGTTCTTC,CSVEEFLAGASDEQFF,TRBD2,TRBJ2-1,.,TRBV29-1
TGTGCCTGGAGCCTGACTAGGCATGAGCAGTTCTTC,CAWSLTRHEQFF,.,TRBJ2-1,.,TRBV30
TGTGCCAGCAGGCCGACAGGGCGGGTAGCTTTCTTT,CASRPTGRVAFF,TRBD1,TRBJ1-1,once,TRBV28
TGCGCCAGCAGCCCTACAGGGGGCGGCCGAGCCGGGGAGCTGTTTTTT,CASSPTGGGRAGELFF,TRBD1,TRBJ2-2,many,TRBV5-1
TGTGCCAGCAGTAGGGCTAGCGGGGGGTGGGAGACCCAGTACTTC,CASSRASGGWETQYF,TRBD2,TRBJ2-5,.,TRBV6-1